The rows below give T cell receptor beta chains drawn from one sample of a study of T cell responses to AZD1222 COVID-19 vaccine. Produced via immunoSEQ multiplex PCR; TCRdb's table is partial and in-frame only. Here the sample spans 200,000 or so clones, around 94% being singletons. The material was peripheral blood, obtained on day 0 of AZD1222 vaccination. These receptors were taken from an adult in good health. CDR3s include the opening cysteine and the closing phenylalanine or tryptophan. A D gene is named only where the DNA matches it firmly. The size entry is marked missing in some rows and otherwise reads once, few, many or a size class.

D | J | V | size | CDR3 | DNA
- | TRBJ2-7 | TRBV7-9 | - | CASSFLVTGSTYEQYF | TGTGCCAGCAGCTTCCTAGTGACTGGATCTACCTACGAGCAGTACTTC
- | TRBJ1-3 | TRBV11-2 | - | CASSLARGNTIYF | TGTGCCAGCAGCTTAGCCAGGGGAAACACCATATATTTT
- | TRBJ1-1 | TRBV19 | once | CASSIGRGNTEAFF | TGTGCCAGTAGTATAGGCAGGGGGAACACTGAAGCTTTCTTT
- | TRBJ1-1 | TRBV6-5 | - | CASSYGVGPNTEAFF | TGTGCCAGCAGTTACGGGGTAGGGCCGAACACTGAAGCTTTCTTT
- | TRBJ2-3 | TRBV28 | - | CASSFSADTQYF | TGTGCCAGCAGTTTCAGTGCAGATACGCAGTATTTT
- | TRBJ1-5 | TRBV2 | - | CASRQGQESNQPQHF | TGTGCCAGCAGACAAGGTCAAGAGAGCAATCAGCCCCAGCATTTT
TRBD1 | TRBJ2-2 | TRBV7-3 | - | CASSRYGPGTGVSGELFF | TGTGCCAGCAGCCGATATGGTCCCGGGACAGGGGTTTCCGGGGAGCTGTTTTTT
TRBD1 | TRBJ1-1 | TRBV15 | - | CATSRGGQGAEAFF | TGTGCCACCAGCAGAGGGGGACAGGGGGCTGAAGCTTTCTTT
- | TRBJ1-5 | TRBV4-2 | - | CASSNFPSGRLNQPQHF | TGTGCCAGCAGCAACTTCCCTTCGGGACGGCTAAATCAGCCCCAGCATTTT
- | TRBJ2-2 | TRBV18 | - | CASSWKDTGELFF | TGTGCCAGTTCCTGGAAGGACACCGGGGAGCTGTTTTTT
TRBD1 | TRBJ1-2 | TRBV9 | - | CASSPRTGINYGYTF | TGTGCCAGCAGCCCGCGGACAGGGATAAACTATGGCTACACCTTC
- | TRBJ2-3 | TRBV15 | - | CATSRAFGYFKWGDTQYF | TGTGCCACCAGCAGAGCCTTCGGGTACTTCAAGTGGGGGGATACGCAGTATTTT
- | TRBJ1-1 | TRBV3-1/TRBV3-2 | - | CASSQDGGNTEAFF | TGTGCCAGCAGCCAAGATGGGGGGAACACTGAAGCTTTCTTT
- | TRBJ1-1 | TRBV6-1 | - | CASREGNTEAFF | TGTGCCAGCAGGGAAGGGAACACTGAAGCTTTCTTT
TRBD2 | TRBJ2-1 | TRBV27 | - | CASSELAGTYNEQFF | TGTGCCAGCAGTGAACTAGCGGGAACCTACAATGAGCAGTTCTTC
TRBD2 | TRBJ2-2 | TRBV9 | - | CASSVPGTSGNTGELFF | TGTGCCAGCAGCGTCCCCGGGACTAGCGGGAACACCGGGGAGCTGTTTTTT
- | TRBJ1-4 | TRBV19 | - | CASSISAASLSTNEKLFF | TGTGCCAGTAGTATTAGCGCCGCCAGTCTATCAACTAATGAAAAACTGTTTTTT
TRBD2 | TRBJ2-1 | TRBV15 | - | CATSRGGREGNSPGNEQFF | TGTGCCACCAGCAGAGGAGGGCGGGAGGGCAACAGTCCCGGCAATGAGCAGTTCTTC
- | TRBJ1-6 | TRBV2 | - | CASRPLGFGVMGSPLHF | TGTGCCAGCAGACCACTAGGCTTCGGGGTAATGGGTTCACCCCTCCACTTT
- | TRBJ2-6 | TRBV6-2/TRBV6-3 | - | CASSYSFGSGANVLTF | TGTGCCAGCAGTTACTCCTTTGGCTCTGGGGCCAACGTCCTGACTTTC
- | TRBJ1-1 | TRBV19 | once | CASSILLSSNTEAFF | TGTGCCAGTAGTATCCTCTTGAGCAGCAACACTGAAGCTTTCTTT
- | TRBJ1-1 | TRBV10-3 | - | CAISESVGYLTEAFF | TGTGCCATCAGTGAGTCGGTCGGGTACTTAACTGAAGCTTTCTTT
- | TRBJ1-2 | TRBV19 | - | CASSPTGKDGYTF | TGTGCCAGTAGTCCGACGGGTAAGGATGGCTACACCTTC
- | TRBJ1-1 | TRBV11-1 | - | CASSFSEKNTEAFF | TGTGCCAGCAGCTTCAGCGAGAAAAACACTGAAGCTTTCTTT
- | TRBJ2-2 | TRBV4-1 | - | CASSPLSGELFF | TGCGCCAGCAGCCCCCTGTCCGGGGAGCTGTTTTTT
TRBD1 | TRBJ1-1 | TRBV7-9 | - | CASSRQGWGDTEAFF | TGTGCCAGCAGCCGACAGGGCTGGGGGGACACTGAAGCTTTCTTT
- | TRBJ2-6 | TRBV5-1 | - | CASSFQNSGANVLTF | TGCGCCAGCAGCTTCCAGAACTCTGGGGCCAACGTCCTGACTTTC
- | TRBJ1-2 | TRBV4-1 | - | CASSQGLRVKSGYTF | TGCGCCAGCAGCCAGGGGCTGAGGGTTAAATCTGGCTACACCTTC
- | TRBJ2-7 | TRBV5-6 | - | CASSSLGQNYEQYF | TGTGCCAGCAGCTCCCTCGGGCAGAACTACGAGCAGTACTTC
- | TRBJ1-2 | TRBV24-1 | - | CATSDLQSKPPLGEVRVYTF | TGTGCCACCAGTGATTTGCAGTCCAAACCCCCTTTGGGAGAGGTTAGAGTCTACACCTTC
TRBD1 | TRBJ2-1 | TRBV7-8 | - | CASSFTGVREQFF | TGTGCCAGCAGCTTTACAGGGGTCCGGGAGCAGTTCTTC
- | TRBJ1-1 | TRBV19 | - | CASSMGQGTEAFF | TGTGCCAGTAGTATGGGCCAGGGCACTGAAGCTTTCTTT
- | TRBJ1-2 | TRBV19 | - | CASSDGNSNYGYTF | TGTGCCAGTAGCGACGGCAACTCTAACTATGGCTACACCTTC
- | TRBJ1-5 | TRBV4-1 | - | CASSQTGVSNQPQHF | TGCGCCAGCAGCCAGACAGGAGTTAGCAATCAGCCCCAGCATTTT
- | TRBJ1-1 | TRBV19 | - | CASSILNTEAFF | TGTGCCAGTAGTATTTTGAACACTGAAGCTTTCTTT
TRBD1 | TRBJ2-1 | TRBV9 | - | CASSLGQGQGYNEQFF | TGTGCCAGCAGCCTAGGACAGGGGCAAGGATACAATGAGCAGTTCTTC
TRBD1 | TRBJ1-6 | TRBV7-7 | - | CASSLAQDRALNSPLHF | TGTGCTAGCAGCTTAGCCCAGGACAGGGCTTTGAATTCACCCCTCCACTTT
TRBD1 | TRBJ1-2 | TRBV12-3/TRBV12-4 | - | CASSSDRGVGYTF | TGTGCCAGCAGTTCGGACAGGGGGGTTGGCTACACCTTC
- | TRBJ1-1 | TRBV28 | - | CASSSLQGMNTEAFF | TGTGCCAGCAGTTCCTTACAGGGTATGAACACTGAAGCTTTCTTT
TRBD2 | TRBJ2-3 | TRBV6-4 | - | CASSDPGLGLDTQYF | TGTGCCAGCAGTGACCCGGGACTAGGATTGGATACGCAGTATTTT
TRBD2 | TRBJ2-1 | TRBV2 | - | CASRTGTTKGEQFF | TGTGCCAGCAGGACCGGGACTACAAAAGGGGAGCAGTTCTTC
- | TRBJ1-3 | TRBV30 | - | CACPGAGGGNTIYF | TGTGCCTGTCCTGGGGCCGGGGGAGGAAACACCATATATTTT
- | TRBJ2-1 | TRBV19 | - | CASTPESLLGNEQFF | TGTGCCAGTACCCCCGAGTCCCTTCTGGGAAATGAGCAGTTCTTC
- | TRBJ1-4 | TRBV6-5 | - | CASNPYRTTNEKLFF | TGTGCCAGCAACCCATACAGGACAACTAATGAAAAACTGTTTTTT
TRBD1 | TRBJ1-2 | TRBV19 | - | CASSFGRDRGALAGYGYTF | TGTGCCAGTAGTTTCGGCCGGGACAGGGGTGCTCTTGCCGGCTATGGCTACACCTTC
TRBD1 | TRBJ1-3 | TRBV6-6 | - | CASSYRTGSDGNTIYF | TGTGCCAGCAGTTACCGGACAGGGTCCGATGGAAACACCATATATTTT
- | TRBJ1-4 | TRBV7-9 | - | CASSPAGRLDEKLFF | TGTGCCAGCAGCCCCGCGGGTAGGCTGGATGAAAAACTGTTTTTT
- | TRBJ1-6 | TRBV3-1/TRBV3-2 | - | CASSTPGAGDSPLHF | TGTGCCAGCAGCACACCGGGGGCAGGAGATTCACCCCTCCACTTT
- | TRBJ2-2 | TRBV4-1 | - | CASSLANGELFF | TGCGCCAGCAGCCTTGCGAACGGGGAGCTGTTTTTT
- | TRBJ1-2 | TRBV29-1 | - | CSVARQAPYGYTF | TGCAGCGTTGCACGACAGGCTCCCTATGGCTACACCTTC
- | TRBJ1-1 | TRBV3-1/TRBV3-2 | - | CASSQREEAFF | TGTGCCAGCAGCCAGAGGGAGGAAGCTTTCTTT
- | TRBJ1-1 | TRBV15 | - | CATSRDQGFWNTEAFF | TGTGCCACCAGCAGAGATCAGGGGTTTTGGAACACTGAAGCTTTCTTT
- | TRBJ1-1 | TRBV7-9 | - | CASSSTVNTEAFF | TGTGCCAGCAGCTCGACGGTGAACACTGAAGCTTTCTTT
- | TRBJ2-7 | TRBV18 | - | CASSPRGTSYEQYF | TGTGCCAGCTCACCACGGGGGACCTCCTACGAGCAGTACTTC